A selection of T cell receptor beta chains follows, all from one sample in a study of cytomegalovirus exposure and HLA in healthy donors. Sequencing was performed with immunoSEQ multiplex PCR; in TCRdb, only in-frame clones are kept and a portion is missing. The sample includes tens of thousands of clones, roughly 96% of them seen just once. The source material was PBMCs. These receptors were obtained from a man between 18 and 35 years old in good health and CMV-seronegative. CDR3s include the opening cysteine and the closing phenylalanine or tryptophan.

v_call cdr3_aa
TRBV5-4 CASSHPGQGRNEQYF
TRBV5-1 CASSSTGTGNQPQHF
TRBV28 CASSFGGDRETQYF
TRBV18 CASSRDRGGTEAFF
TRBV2 CASILTGELFF
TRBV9 CASSVVAGPDTQYF
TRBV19 CASTETSGAGGRDTQYF
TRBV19 CATQESGVRVTQYF
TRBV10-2 CASSERGAEAFF
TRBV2 CASTQNSGWGTGELFF
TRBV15 CATSPRGRGAYNEQFF
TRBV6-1 CASSSPETQYF
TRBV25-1 CASTPGTGENYGYTF
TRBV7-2 CASSPGGSVGNTIYF
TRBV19 CASSIVAGQNGYTF